This TCR beta chain was obtained from a study of blood T cell repertoires in COVID-19 (dated by TCRdb to 2020 to 2022). The study in broad terms: Collaborator samples came from the United States, Italy and Spain and covered acute and convalescent phases of COVID-19. The material from the prospective study consisted of cDNA or gDNA derived from T cells, B-cell-depleted T cells, or PBMCs. The dataset comprised deeply sampled blood TCRbeta repertoires from subjects exposed to, actively infected with, or recovered from COVID-19. The repertoires were made available in a free public database intended to serve as a resource for research on the immune response to SARS-CoV-2. Samples were obtained from the ongoing ImmuneRACE study (first 160 participants) and from about 1,300 subjects provided by 6 global collaborators. Sample metadata almost always included a de-identified subject ID, COVID-19 status, age in years and sex. HLA class I and class II types, where available, came from metadata supplied by the sample provider rather than from assay-based typing.

TCRbeta CDR3 regions were amplified from genomic DNA using the immunoSEQ Assay, a bias-controlled multiplex PCR. The study's processing was this. The number of nucleated cells in each sample was estimated from the amplification of reference gene primers within the assay. To quantify the absolute abundance of each unique TCRbeta CDR3 rearrangement, sequence reads were collapsed and filtered. For each sample, productive Simpson clonality was calculated by taking the square root of Simpson's diversity index across productive rearrangements. Imported from immuneACCESS, the table was reduced by TCRdb to in-frame sequences with V and J called. These copies leave out some clones; in studies compared against another copy, an unresolved V gene accounts for under half, and the cause of the remainder is not known. Clone size and the V and J calls come from that table; the DNA yielded D and trimming. In this sample the table shows approximately 240,000 clones, under 95% of which occur a single time. Under 2.5% of the sample lies in the top ten.

Deletion took 1 base off V and 8 bases off J, with a span of 9 bases between the germline ends. The CDR3, from cysteine to phenylalanine, totals 14 residues. Of all the DNA, just the CDR3 is kept, 42 bases in frame from base 1. CDR1 and CDR2, looked up from the germline V gene, are LGHNA and YNFKEQ. Turning to this clone: It has no known antigen specificity. One base away there is no much larger clone; base qualities are not given.

Enrolling through a virtual design, the prospective study's participants ranged in age from roughly 18 to 89 years and lived across 20 to 25 United States geographic areas. In the prospective study, participants were assigned to cohorts based on the clinical history participants reported in a screening survey and a study questionnaire. For ImmuneRACE Cohort 3, a participant was defined as recovered based on two consecutive negative NP/OP PCR tests, clearance by a healthcare professional, or resolution of symptoms. Mobile phlebotomists in the prospective study collected whole blood, serum and a nasopharyngeal or oropharyngeal swab from every participant. Participants in the prospective study had the option to provide additional blood draws and questionnaires over an approximately 2-month period. Before DNA extraction, blood samples from the prospective study were shipped at room temperature or frozen.

On the study overall, not on this receptor specifically: The quantity of clinical and demographic metadata differed by source and by participant and was supplied without curation.

Material for sequencing was PBMCs or T cells enriched from blood (not recorded which). The V gene is TRBV4-2 and the J gene is TRBJ1-6, with no confident D gene call. The TCR sequence derives from a woman younger than 35 who had recovered from COVID-19. The DNA is as follows: TGTGCCAGCAGCCAAGTTCCCTCTGATTCACCCCTCCACTTT. Its translation reads: CASSQVPSDSPLHF.